Each of the 25 T cell receptor beta chains below was sequenced from the same sample in a study of blood T cell repertoires in COVID-19. Here immunoSEQ multiplex PCR was the method, and the copy in TCRdb shows in-frame clones only, minus some. The table lists about 110,000 clones, 81% of them singletons. Specimen: peripheral blood. These receptors were obtained from a man in his fifties with acute or convalescent COVID-19.

CDR3 sequence (DNA): TGCACCAGCAGCCAAGGCCCTAGCGGGGACTCCTACGAGCAGTACGTC. As protein: CTSSQGPSGDSYEQYV. V and J are TRBV1 and TRBJ2-7; the table's TRBD2 call for D was not verified on the DNA. TRBV1 represents a pseudogene. CDR3 length: 16 amino acids.

The chain has TRBV6-5 and TRBJ1-2, with D tentatively TRBD1 (5 bases). This CDR3 has 15 amino acids. V was cut by 3 bases and J by 0 bases, with 11 bases left in between. CDR1 is MNHEY and CDR2 is SVGAGI in the germline V gene. This CDR3 reads CASSYHGGANYGYTF. The CDR3 nucleotides read TGTGCCAGCAGTTATCACGGAGGGGCTAACTATGGCTACACCTTC.

The J gene is TRBJ1-5, the V gene TRBV5-1; no reliable D call. The CDR3 covers 13 residues. V gave up 4 bases and J gave up 6 bases, with 11 bases separating them. Germline V gene sequence: CDR1 SGHRS, CDR2 YFSETQ. The CDR3 region is CASSTREGQPQHF. The CDR3 bases are TGCGCCAGCAGCACCCGGGAGGGTCAGCCCCAGCATTTT.

This clone came up a few times. This chain links TRBV10-2 with TRBJ1-2, with 8 bases that match TRBD1. Germline CDR1 and CDR2: WSHSY and SAAADI. J was trimmed by 6 bases and V by 2 bases; bases with no gene match: 11. The CDR3 runs 16 residues. CDR3 sequence (DNA): TGCGCCAGCAGTGAGAGAGGACAGGGACTGGGTGATGGCTACACCTTC. Translating gives CASSERGQGLGDGYTF.

The gene calls are TRBV7-9 and TRBJ1-1, with D hard to call. The germline V gene encodes CDR1 SEHNR and CDR2 FQNEAQ (reference sequence). CDR3 length: 13 residues. The ends were cut back, 5 bases at V and 0 bases at J, with 7 bases in the middle. CDR3 nucleotide sequence: TGTGCCAGCAGCCCTCGTATGAACACTGAAGCTTTCTTT. The encoded protein is CASSPRMNTEAFF.

The sample holds a few counts of this clone. The chain recombines TRBV19 with TRBJ1-1; 10 nucleotides line up with TRBD1. The V gene end was trimmed by 3 bases and the J gene end by 2 bases; junction bases not matched to a gene: 9. Germline values: CDR1 LNHDA, CDR2 SQIVND (reference sequence). This CDR3 comprises 17 residues. The CDR3 region has the DNA TGTGCCAGTAGTATGACCCCTCGACAGGGGGCCAACACTGAAGCTTTCTTT. Protein sequence: CASSMTPRQGANTEAFF.

This chain links TRBV2 with TRBJ2-7; possible D gene TRBD2, 6 bases. The V end was cut by 5 bases, the J end by 3 bases, with 20 bases between. Per the germline V gene, CDR1 is SNHLY and CDR2 is FYNNEI. The CDR3 covers 16 residues. The CDR3 protein is CASSSIWGEEHYEQYF. The DNA for the CDR3 is TGTGCCAGCAGTTCTATCTGGGGGGAGGAGCACTACGAGCAGTACTTC.

J is TRBJ1-2 and V is TRBV19; 8 bases are a match to TRBD1. Germline V lookup: CDR1 LNHDA, CDR2 SQIVND (reference sequence). This CDR3 is built from 11 residues. Unmatched junction bases numbered 4, after V lost 11 bases and J lost 5 bases. For the CDR3, the DNA is TGTGCCTCAGGGGACAGGTATGGCTACACCTTC. Its protein is CASGDRYGYTF.

The gene calls are TRBV12-5 and TRBJ1-1; D gene uncertain. Per the germline V gene, CDR1 is LGHNT and CDR2 is FRNRAP. The V end was cut by 7 bases, the J end by 1 base, with 13 bases between. This CDR3 contains 14 residues. The CDR3 DNA reads TGTGCTAGTGCCTCAACGGACTCGAACACTGAAGCTTTCTTT. Its protein product is CASASTDSNTEAFF.

The chain has TRBV6-5 and TRBJ2-7; the match to TRBD1 covers 7 bases. V lost 6 bases, J lost 6 bases, and 8 bases stayed unmatched. The CDR3 has 13 residues. CDR1 is MNHEY, CDR2 SVGAGI, per germline. CDR3 in amino acids: CASRLMTGTEQYV. DNA for the CDR3: TGTGCCAGCAGATTAATGACAGGGACCGAGCAGTACGTC.

The CDR3 coding sequence is TGTGCCAGCAGCCAAGATTGGGACACTCTTTATCCCCAGCATTTT. This gives the protein CASSQDWDTLYPQHF. This chain uses TRBV4-2 with TRBJ1-5; a weak D match, TRBD1 (6 bases). CDR3 length: 15 amino acids. The V end was cut by 0 bases, the J end by 10 bases, with 16 bases between. Germline values: CDR1 LGHNA, CDR2 YNFKEQ.

The chain employs TRBV3-1 (or the pseudogene TRBV3-2) and TRBJ2-1; perhaps TRBD2 as D (5 bases). The CDR3 is 21 amino acids. The germline V gene has CDR1 LGHDT and CDR2 YNNKEL (reference sequence). Trimming cost V 0 bases and J 0 bases, with 24 bases left between them. The CDR3 nucleotides are TGTGCCAGCAGCCAAGATTATAGGAGGTATGCAAGGGCGAGCTCCTACAATGAGCAGTTCTTC. This sequence encodes CASSQDYRRYARASSYNEQFF.

The chain has TRBV2 and TRBJ2-2; TRBD1 aligns across 7 bases. V trimming: 4 bases; J trimming: 4 bases; junction bases outside the gene matches: 6. Germline assignment: CDR1 SNHLY and CDR2 FYNNEI. The CDR3 covers 15 residues. CDR3 residues: CASSGQGRGTGELFF. As DNA, the CDR3 is TGTGCCAGCAGTGGACAGGGTCGCGGCACCGGGGAGCTGTTTTTT.

This rearrangement joins TRBV9 to TRBJ1-1, with a tentative D call TRBD1 (6 bases). Between the trimmed V and J ends, which lost 7 bases and 1 base, there was a span of 17 bases. The CDR3 runs to 15 residues. Germline CDR1 is SGDLS and CDR2 is YYNGEE. The CDR3 spells CASQPPGTPNTEAFF. CDR3 DNA: TGTGCCAGCCAACCCCCGGGGACACCGAACACTGAAGCTTTCTTT.

This clone was counted at least ten times. V gene TRBV11-2 combines with J gene TRBJ2-7, with 9 positions matching TRBD1. Trimming removed 0 bases from V and 3 bases from J; junction bases left unmatched: 3. The germline V gene encodes CDR1 SGHAT and CDR2 FQNNGV. This CDR3 region has 15 residues. Written as DNA, the CDR3 is TGTGCCAGCAGCTTAGAACAGGGGGCTATCTACGAGCAGTACGTC. It translates to CASSLEQGAIYEQYV.

The chain combines TRBV28 with TRBJ2-7, with a tentative D call TRBD1 (6 bases). This CDR3 region has 13 residues. Trimming took off 5 bases at V and 4 bases at J, with 12 bases between the two ends. Germline V gene lookup returns CDR1 MDHEN and CDR2 SYDVKM. CDR3 coding DNA: TGTGCCAGCAGTCCCTTCGGACAGTACGAGCAGTACTTC. Its translation: CASSPFGQYEQYF.

This clone was counted a few times. This rearrangement joins TRBV4-1 to TRBJ1-3; TRBD1 matches at 8 bases. V trimming: 4 bases; J trimming: 0 bases; junction bases outside the gene matches: 2. This CDR3 is built from 15 residues. Germline V gives CDR1 MGHRA, CDR2 YSYEKL. The CDR3 DNA reads as TGCGCCAGCAGCCTAGACAGGGGCTCTGGAAACACCATATATTTT. This sequence encodes CASSLDRGSGNTIYF.

This clone is a singleton in its sample. The chain recombines TRBV6-1 with TRBJ2-6; no clear D gene. CDR1 MNHNS and CDR2 SASEGT come from the germline V gene. Trimming removed 2 bases from V and 4 bases from J, with 12 bases in between. CDR3 size: 16 residues. CDR3 protein: CASSEQSRSGANVLTF. The CDR3 bases are TGTGCCAGCAGTGAACAGTCAAGATCAGGGGCCAACGTCCTGACTTTC.

This CDR3 is CASSLGLRGYEQYF. DNA of the CDR3: TGCGCCAGCAGCTTGGGGTTGCGGGGCTACGAGCAGTACTTC. J is TRBJ2-7 and V is TRBV5-1; tentatively, D is TRBD2 (6 bases). V lost 0 bases, J lost 3 bases, and 10 bases lay in between. The length of the CDR3 is 14 residues. The V gene's germline CDR1 is SGHRS and CDR2 YFSETQ.

This clone was found a few times. The chain uses TRBV27 and TRBJ1-1, with D unclear. Per germline, CDR1 MNHEY and CDR2 SMNVEV (reference sequence). Trimming took off 5 bases at V and 4 bases at J, with 14 bases between the two ends. The CDR3 sequence is 14 residues long. The CDR3: CASSGKVGSTEAFF. The CDR3, as DNA: TGTGCCAGCAGTGGGAAGGTGGGGAGCACTGAAGCTTTCTTT.

The genes are TRBV6-1 and TRBJ2-7; D perhaps matches TRBD2 (6 bases). CDR1 is MNHNS and CDR2 is SASEGT in the germline V gene. This CDR3 has 15 residues. V lost 2 bases and J lost 4, with 15 bases in between. The CDR3 sequence is CASSERRGLGYEQYV. CDR3 nucleotides: TGTGCCAGCAGTGAAAGGCGGGGACTTGGGTACGAGCAGTACGTC.

This clone was detected only a few times. This chain connects TRBV10-3 to TRBJ1-1; 7 bases agree with TRBD1. CDR1 is ENHRY, CDR2 SYGVKD, per germline. J lost 2 bases, V lost 4 bases, and 4 bases had no gene match. The CDR3 sequence is 14 residues long. CDR3 sequence (DNA): TGTGCCATCAGTGGACAGGGAGGAAACACTGAAGCTTTCTTT. Encoded protein: CAISGQGGNTEAFF.

V gene TRBV6-1 combines with J gene TRBJ2-7, with a possible D match to TRBD1 (6 bases). The CDR3 consists of 14 residues. V gave up 2 bases and J gave up 2 bases, with 10 bases separating them. The germline V gene encodes CDR1 MNHNS and CDR2 SASEGT. The chain's CDR3 is CASSEIGGPYEQYF. As DNA, the CDR3 is TGTGCCAGCAGTGAAATTGGGGGCCCCTACGAGCAGTACTTC.

The chain carries TRBV6-5 and TRBJ2-2; D is undetermined. Trimming removed 8 bases from V and 0 bases from J, with 13 bases in between. Per the germline V gene, CDR1 is MNHEY and CDR2 is SVGAGI. This CDR3 is 15 amino acids long. In nucleotides, the CDR3 is TGTGCCAGCGCCCCTGGAGCGTCGAACACCGGGGAGCTGTTTTTT. This translates into CASAPGASNTGELFF.

This chain connects TRBV21-1 to TRBJ2-1; the DNA was not compared with TRBD1, the D call given in the table. TRBV21-1 is a documented pseudogene. The CDR3 has 11 amino acids. Here the CDR3 DNA reads TGTGCCAGCAGCACCAGGGGTGAGCAGTTCTTC. Its protein is CASSTRGEQFF.